The present T cell receptor (beta chain) was sequenced within a study of blood T cells in healthy people across ages. A J-beta primer mix and a sample-barcoded 5' primer were used in a second PCR of roughly 6 to 11 cycles. Each cDNA molecule received a tag from a template-switch adaptor that had 12 random nucleotides. TCRdb reprocessed the 5' RACE reads via MiXCR and lists one record per CDR3 protein. Of roughly 2 million distinct CDR3 sequences listed, around 48% are singletons. Findings of the study overall: Long-lived donors exceeded aged donors in naive CD4+ cells and diversity. Estimated diversity, derived from one million T cells, was regarded as an underestimate.

Concerning this clonotype itself: Its antigen is still unknown.

The V gene's germline CDR1 is MDHEN and CDR2 SYDVKM. The CDR3 totals 16 residues. Trimming removed 7 bases from V and 1 base from J, with 19 bases in between. This clonotype was obtained from a woman aged 40 to 50 in good health. This chain uses TRBV28 with TRBJ2-5; D is perhaps TRBD1 (5 bases). The specimen sequenced was blood. The CDR3 reads CASTVASRVAQETQYF. CDR3 DNA sequence: TGTGCCAGCACCGTGGCAAGCAGGGTGGCCCAAGAGACCCAGTACTTC.